The following is a T cell receptor beta chain sequence with its context. The sample is drawn from a study of blood T cells in healthy people across ages. Germline assignment: CDR1 DFQATT and CDR2 SNEGSKA (reference sequence). V shed 4 bases and J 8 bases; nucleotides not matched to a gene: 7. The CDR3 totals 13 residues. Combining a sample-barcoded 5' primer with a J-beta primer mix, a second PCR ran for about 7 to 11 cycles. TCRdb independently ran MiXCR on the 5' RACE reads; one entry per CDR3 protein. The sample lists about 1.5 million distinct CDR3 sequences, roughly 45% occurring once. V gene TRBV20-1 combines with J gene TRBJ1-4, with TRBD1 matching over 7 bases. This clonotype was sampled from a woman under 30 in good health. The sequencing input was blood. DNA for the CDR3: TGCAGTGCTACCGACAGGGTGGAAGAAAAACTGTTTTTT. As protein: CSATDRVEEKLFF.